The 22 T cell receptor beta chains given below trace back to one sample, sequenced in a study of blood T cells in healthy people across ages. A second PCR, run for roughly 7 to 12 cycles, used a sample-barcoded 5' primer plus a J-beta primer mix. TCRdb re-derived calls from the 5' RACE reads in MiXCR, one entry per CDR3 protein. The sample holds 1.5 million to 2 million distinct CDR3 sequences, over 25% seen once. Sequencing was carried out using blood. The receptors originated from a woman aged 30 to 39 in good health.

This clonotype appeared a few times. As DNA, the CDR3 is TGTGCCAGCAGCTTGGACTCCTCGAGAAATGAGCAGTACTTC. Its translation is CASSLDSSRNEQYF. This chain joins TRBV7-2 and TRBJ2-5; D possibly corresponds to TRBD2 (5 bases). Per the germline V gene, CDR1 is SGHTA and CDR2 is FQGNSA. Trimming cost V 3 bases and J 11 bases, with 19 bases left between them. The CDR3 runs 14 residues.

This clonotype was observed a handful of times. This may come from a read error, since a much larger clone is one base off. This rearrangement joins TRBV20-1 to TRBJ2-3, with 7 bases aligning to TRBD2. The CDR3 covers 15 residues. Germline V gene lookup returns CDR1 DFQATT and CDR2 SNEGSKA (reference sequence). Trimming cost V 3 bases and J 7 bases; bases outside gene matches: 13. CDR3 amino acids: CSASSWEGLSNTQYF. The CDR3 DNA reads as TGCAGTGCTAGTTCGTGGGAGGGCCTTAGTAATACGCAGTATTTT.

Note on this clonotype: The CDR3 does not end in the conserved phenylalanine or tryptophan, so this is likely a read error. The J gene is TRBJ1-1, the V gene TRBV2; unclear D gene. V lost 3 bases to trimming and J lost 3 bases, with 8 bases between them. Looked up from germline, CDR1 is SNHLY and CDR2 is FYNNEI. The CDR3 has 13 residues. CDR3 loop: CASSELEDTEAFL. The CDR3 bases are TGTGCCAGCAGTGAGTTAGAGGACACTGAAGCTTTCCTT.

This clonotype occurred a few times. This chain connects TRBV29-1 to TRBJ2-3, with 14 nucleotides matching TRBD2. Germline V CDR1 and CDR2: SQVTM, ANQGSEA. The CDR3 has 16 amino acids. Losses at the gene ends were 4 bases for V and 2 bases for J; bases not matched to a gene: 5. CDR3 protein: CSVVRLAGGVTDTQYF. In DNA form, the CDR3 reads TGCAGCGTTGTTAGACTAGCGGGAGGGGTCACAGATACGCAGTATTTT.

The chain recombines TRBV18 with TRBJ2-7; 7 positions match TRBD2. Germline CDR1 is KGHSH and CDR2 is LQKENI. The CDR3 extends over 15 amino acids. Unmatched junction bases numbered 8, after V lost 6 bases and J lost 0 bases. The DNA of the CDR3 is TGTGCCAGCTCGCAACTAGCGCGGAGCTCCTACGAGCAGTACTTC. Translating gives CASSQLARSSYEQYF.

The rearrangement joins TRBV12-3 or TRBV12-4 to TRBJ1-2, with D hard to call. V lost 3 bases and J lost 2, with 13 bases in between. The CDR3 has 15 amino acids. CDR3 sequence reads: CASSFGPAANYGYTF. The CDR3 DNA sequence: TGTGCCAGCAGTTTTGGGCCCGCGGCAAACTATGGCTACACCTTC.

This clonotype was detected ten times or more. The chain carries TRBV7-2 and TRBJ2-7, with D tentatively TRBD2 (6 bases). This CDR3 comprises 15 residues. Germline V gene lookup returns CDR1 SGHTA and CDR2 FQGNSA. With 1 base removed from V and 5 bases from J, the gap between germline ends came to 15 bases. This CDR3 is CASSLVYLGGNEQYF. Written as DNA, the CDR3 is TGTGCCAGCAGCTTAGTCTATCTGGGCGGGAACGAGCAGTACTTC.

This clonotype appeared many times. The V and J genes are TRBV20-1 and TRBJ2-4, with 7 bases that match TRBD2. CDR1 is DFQATT, CDR2 SNEGSKA, per germline (reference sequence). The CDR3 consists of 13 residues. The CDR3 region is CSLPAAGANIQYF. In DNA, the CDR3 is TGCAGCCTTCCGGCTGCGGGAGCGAACATTCAGTACTTC.

The sample holds many counts of this clonotype. The V and J genes are TRBV6-5 and TRBJ2-1, with a possible D match to TRBD2 (6 bases). Trimming removed 4 bases at V and 9 bases at J, with 13 bases between. The length of the CDR3 is 13 residues. Germline loops: CDR1 MNHEY, CDR2 SVGAGI. CDR3 amino acids: CASSSRQEGEQFF. CDR3 DNA: TGTGCCAGCAGTTCCCGGCAGGAGGGTGAGCAGTTCTTC.

This clonotype has only a few counts. CDR3 nucleotide sequence: TGTGCCAGCAGCCAAGTCCTGACTAAGGCGTGGGGGGGACACCGCTACAATGAGCAGTTCTTC. Amino acids: CASSQVLTKAWGGHRYNEQFF. The gene calls are TRBV4-2 and TRBJ2-1; D is possibly TRBD2 (7 bases). V gave up 1 base and J gave up 3 bases, with 28 bases separating them. The CDR3 runs to 21 residues. Germline-derived CDR1 and CDR2 are LGHNA and YNFKEQ.

This clonotype was detected ten times or more. The chain combines TRBV4-1 with TRBJ2-2; D is unclear. The V gene's germline CDR1 is MGHRA and CDR2 YSYEKL. V was shortened by 4 bases and J by 1 base, with 7 bases between the two germline ends. The CDR3 contains 14 residues. The CDR3 DNA sequence: TGCGCCAGCAGCCTTCGTGAGAACACCGGGGAGCTGTTTTTT. Amino acid sequence: CASSLRENTGELFF.

CDR3 DNA: TGCGCCAGCAGCTTGGGGGTGCGGTCAATGCAAGCTGAGCAGTTCTTC. This encodes CASSLGVRSMQAEQFF. J is TRBJ2-1 and V is TRBV5-1, with D uncertain. The V and J ends lost 0 bases and 9 bases respectively, with 19 bases between them. The CDR3 spans 16 residues. Germline V gene sequence: CDR1 SGHRS, CDR2 YFSETQ.

This clonotype occurred many times. The gene calls are TRBV15 and TRBJ1-4; D gene ambiguous. Germline CDR1 and CDR2: LNHNV and YYDKDF (reference sequence). Deletions cut 0 bases from V and 0 bases from J, with 8 bases between. There are 16 residues in the CDR3. The CDR3 sequence is CATSRDSAATNEKLFF. The DNA of the CDR3 is TGTGCCACCAGCAGAGATTCAGCTGCAACTAATGAAAAACTGTTTTTT.

This chain joins TRBV4-1 and TRBJ2-4, with a weak D call TRBD2 (5 bases). Germline V gene lookup returns CDR1 MGHRA and CDR2 YSYEKL. The CDR3 loop spans 14 amino acids. The V gene lost 4 bases and the J gene lost 9 bases, with 16 bases spanning the gap. As DNA, the CDR3 is TGCGCCAGCAGCCCTAGCCTTTATAGTCGCATTCAGTACTTC. It codes for CASSPSLYSRIQYF.

This clonotype was observed many times. The rearrangement links TRBV6-6 to TRBJ1-1; tentatively, D is TRBD1 (6 bases). Trimming pared 5 bases from V and 11 bases from J, leaving 18 bases between. This CDR3 has 13 residues. The germline V gene encodes CDR1 MNHNY and CDR2 SVGAGI (reference sequence). Here the CDR3 reads CASSRDIQPSAFF. CDR3 coding DNA: TGTGCCAGCAGTAGGGACATCCAGCCGAGCGCTTTCTTT.

The chain carries TRBV20-1 and TRBJ2-3; D is unclear. The CDR3 is 15 residues long. Germline V gene sequence: CDR1 DFQATT, CDR2 SNEGSKA (reference sequence). V was cut by 0 bases and J by 0 bases, with 10 bases left in between. CDR3: CSARDPALSTDTQYF. The CDR3 DNA follows: TGCAGTGCTAGAGACCCAGCGCTTAGCACAGATACGCAGTATTTT.

V and J are TRBV5-1 and TRBJ2-7; the match to TRBD1 covers 9 bases. J gave up 5 bases and V 5 bases, and 11 bases lay outside the gene matches. CDR3 length: 15 residues. CDR1 and CDR2 (germline): SGHRS, YFSETQ. CDR3 protein: CASRSGTGHSHEQYF. In nucleotides, the CDR3 is TGCGCCAGCAGGTCCGGGACAGGGCATAGCCACGAGCAGTACTTC.

In this sample, this clonotype turned up many times. The gene calls are TRBV5-1 and TRBJ1-6; TRBD1 agrees at 11 bases. The CDR3 spans 13 residues. Per the germline V gene, CDR1 is SGHRS and CDR2 is YFSETQ. V shed 7 bases and J 8 bases; nucleotides not matched to a gene: 2. This chain's CDR3 is CASGTGGDSPLHF. CDR3 coding DNA: TGCGCCAGCGGGACAGGGGGGGATTCACCCCTCCACTTT.

This clonotype was seen more than once but under ten times. The chain carries TRBV18 and TRBJ2-5, with 9 positions matching TRBD1. The CDR3 has 16 amino acids. The V and J ends lost 2 bases and 5 bases, in that order; junction bases with no gene match: 9. CDR1 KGHSH and CDR2 LQKENI come from the germline V gene. The CDR3 DNA reads TGTGCCAGCTCACCAACCGCCGGGACAGGGAGTGAGACCCAGTACTTC. Translated: CASSPTAGTGSETQYF. The variable domain in full, with the rest retrieved from reference TRBV18 and TRBJ2-5, is NAGVMQNPRHLVRRRGQEARLRCSPMKGHSHVYWYRQLPEEGLKFMVYLQKENIIDESGMPKERFSAEFPKEGPSILRIQQVVRGDSAAYFCASSPTAGTGSETQYFGPGTRLLVL.

The chain has TRBV4-3 and TRBJ1-4; 9 bases align to TRBD1. The CDR3 contains 15 residues. Trimming cost V 2 bases and J 5 bases; bases outside gene matches: 3. Germline V gene data show CDR1 as LGHNA and CDR2 as YSLEER. Written as DNA, the CDR3 is TGCGCCAGCAGCCAAAACAGGGGGCGGAATGAAAAACTGTTTTTT. The encoded protein is CASSQNRGRNEKLFF.

This clonotype was seen repeatedly, ten times or more. This rearrangement joins TRBV5-1 to TRBJ2-7; 7 positions match TRBD1. The CDR3 is 15 residues long. V was pared by 4 bases and J by 7 bases, with 14 bases of the junction left unmatched. Germline lookup yields CDR1 SGHRS and CDR2 YFSETQ. The CDR3 coding sequence is TGCGCCAGCAGCCCAGGGGGACGGATCACCGGGGAGCAGTACTTC. Encoded protein: CASSPGGRITGEQYF.

Written as DNA, the CDR3 is TGTGCCAGCAGCTCGAGGGACAGGGGCCAACAAGAGACCCAGTACTTC. Encoded protein: CASSSRDRGQQETQYF. The J gene is TRBJ2-5, the V gene TRBV7-9, with 10 positions matching TRBD1. V lost 4 bases to trimming and J lost 2 bases; unmatched junction nucleotides: 7. CDR1 is SEHNR, CDR2 FQNEAQ, per germline (reference sequence). CDR3 length: 16 residues. Full variable domain (outside the CDR3, taken from reference TRBV7-9 and TRBJ2-5): DTGVSQNPRHKITKRGQNVTFRCDPISEHNRLYWYRQTLGQGPEFLTYFQNEAQLEKSRLLSDRFSAERPKGSFSTLEIQRTEQGDSAMYLCASSSRDRGQQETQYFGPGTRLLVL.